One sample yielded the 25 T cell receptor beta chains listed below, sequenced in a study of shared clonotypes between healthy human individuals. Measured with immunoSEQ multiplex PCR; TCRdb has only the in-frame clones, and not every one. The sample has over a million clones; approximately 76% are singletons. The sequenced material came from memory CD4+ T cells sorted from blood. Subset given: CD45RA-negative fraction. The receptor source for this set is a man aged 18 to 29 in good health.

The gene calls are TRBV18 and TRBJ2-7; no reliable D call. V lost 2 bases and J lost 2, with 16 bases in between. The germline gives CDR1 KGHSH, CDR2 LQKENI. The CDR3 consists of 16 residues. The CDR3 bases are TGTGCCAGCTCACCATTACTCTCGGCGGAGACCTACGAGCAGTACTTC. Translation: CASSPLLSAETYEQYF.

The chain has TRBV4-1 and TRBJ2-3; possible D gene TRBD1, 6 bases. V lost 0 bases and J lost 0, with 10 bases in between. The CDR3 spans 16 residues. Germline V CDR1 and CDR2: MGHRA, YSYEKL. The CDR3 loop reads CASSQDDRPSTDTQYF. In DNA, the CDR3 is TGCGCCAGCAGCCAAGACGACAGGCCGAGCACAGATACGCAGTATTTT.

This clone was found a few times. With a much larger clone just one base away, this may be a read error. The rearrangement links TRBV6-6 to TRBJ1-1; no firm D call. The CDR3 sequence is 12 residues long. In germline, CDR1 is MNHNY, CDR2 SVGAGI (reference sequence). Trimming stripped 2 bases from V and 6 bases from J, with 7 bases between. The CDR3 DNA reads TGTGCCAGCAGTTACAGGGTCGCTGAAGCTTTCTTT. This encodes CASSYRVAEAFF.

This sequence joins TRBV11-2 and TRBJ2-1; D is unclear. V lost 6 bases and J lost 7, with 13 bases in between. CDR1 and CDR2 (germline): SGHAT, FQNNGV. The CDR3 totals 13 residues. The CDR3 DNA sequence: TGTGCCAGCAGTCGCCGGGCCGTTAATGAGCAGTTCTTC. Amino acid sequence: CASSRRAVNEQFF.

V usage is TRBV11-2 and J usage is TRBJ2-3; 13 nucleotides line up with TRBD2. Germline-derived CDR1 and CDR2 are SGHAT and FQNNGV. Germline trimming cut 4 bases from V and 5 bases from J; bases unmatched to any gene: 6. This CDR3 has 16 amino acids. The CDR3 is CASSYRTSGSGDTQYF. DNA for the CDR3: TGTGCCAGCAGCTACCGGACTAGCGGGAGTGGAGATACGCAGTATTTT.

The V and J genes are TRBV7-9 and TRBJ2-7, with 10 bases lining up with TRBD2. The CDR3 runs to 17 residues. Germline V lookup: CDR1 SEHNR, CDR2 FQNEAQ (reference sequence). J was trimmed by 2 bases and V by 5 bases; bases with no gene match: 12. DNA of the CDR3: TGTGCCAGCAGCCTGGGACTAGCGTGGGAGGCCCCCTACGAGCAGTACTTC. Protein: CASSLGLAWEAPYEQYF.

In DNA, the CDR3 is TGTGCCAGCAGCTTAAGTGCAGCTACGAACACCGGGGAGCTGTTTTTT. The encoded protein is CASSLSAATNTGELFF. This chain connects TRBV7-2 to TRBJ2-2; D call uncertain. This CDR3 has 16 residues. V was shortened by 2 bases and J by 0 bases, with 10 bases between the two germline ends. The V gene's germline CDR1 is SGHTA and CDR2 FQGNSA.

This chain uses TRBV2 with TRBJ1-2, with unresolved D. V lost 6 bases, J lost 0 bases, and 11 bases lay in between. In germline, CDR1 is SNHLY, CDR2 FYNNEI. The length of the CDR3 is 14 residues. CDR3 nucleotide sequence: TGTGCCAGCAGGGAGAGTTTTTCTAACTATGGCTACACCTTC. As protein: CASRESFSNYGYTF.

The chain couples TRBV5-6 to TRBJ2-1, with TRBD1 matching over 8 bases. CDR3 length: 16 amino acids. In germline, CDR1 is SGHDT, CDR2 YYEEEE. V shed 3 bases, J shed 7 bases, and the junction held 12 bases outside the gene matches. CDR3 DNA: TGTGCCAGCAGCTGGGCCTTGGACAGGGCGTCTAATGAGCAGTTCTTC. Its translation: CASSWALDRASNEQFF.

The V gene is TRBV30, the J gene TRBJ2-1, with no clear D. Trimming shortened V by 0 bases and J by 2 bases, and 8 bases separated the two germline ends. The CDR3 contains 14 residues. The germline gives CDR1 GTSNPN, CDR2 SVGIG (reference sequence). DNA of the CDR3: TGTGCCTGGAGTGTATCTTACACCTACAATGAGCAGTTCTTC. This sequence encodes CAWSVSYTYNEQFF.

This clone has just a few counts. The J gene is TRBJ2-7, the V gene TRBV27; perhaps TRBD2 as D (5 bases). V was trimmed by 8 bases and J by 4 bases, leaving 30 bases between them. Germline values: CDR1 MNHEY, CDR2 SMNVEV (reference sequence). CDR3 length: 18 residues. The CDR3 sequence is CASGLTPAFGEIQYEQYF. The CDR3 nucleotides read TGTGCCAGCGGACTTACCCCCGCATTTGGCGAGATACAGTACGAGCAGTACTTC.

CDR3 coding DNA: TGTGCCAGTAGTTCAGGGCGGGATAGCAATCAGCCCCAGCATTTT. It encodes CASSSGRDSNQPQHF. The chain has TRBV19 and TRBJ1-5, with a possible D match to TRBD1 (5 bases). The CDR3 length is 15 residues. CDR1 and CDR2 from the germline V gene are LNHDA and SQIVND (reference sequence). V was shortened by 5 bases and J by 0 bases, with 11 bases between the two germline ends.

The V and J genes are TRBV6-1 and TRBJ2-5, with D uncertain. The CDR3 length is 14 residues. Trimming cost V 1 base and J 5 bases, with 11 bases left between them. CDR1 is MNHNS and CDR2 is SASEGT in the germline V gene. The CDR3 DNA follows: TGTGCCAGCAGTGAAGGTTTAGTTCGCGAGACCCAGTACTTC. This encodes CASSEGLVRETQYF.

V is TRBV5-1 and J is TRBJ1-1; TRBD1 matches 8 bases. V lost 4 bases and J lost 1; bases outside the gene matches: 6. The germline V gene has CDR1 SGHRS and CDR2 YFSETQ. The CDR3 consists of 15 residues. The CDR3 here is CASSNGQGWNTEAFF. In DNA, the CDR3 is TGCGCCAGCAGCAATGGACAGGGATGGAACACTGAAGCTTTCTTT.

The chain links TRBV5-5 to TRBJ2-1; no firm D call. Trimming left V 5 bases short and J 4 bases short, with 13 bases between. CDR3 length: 14 amino acids. Looked up from germline, CDR1 is SGHKS and CDR2 is YYEKEE (reference sequence). The CDR3 DNA follows: TGTGCCAGCAGTCCGAGGACCGTATACAATGAGCAGTTCTTC. Translation gives CASSPRTVYNEQFF.

This chain joins TRBV9 and TRBJ2-7; 11 bases agree with TRBD2. J was trimmed by 3 bases and V by 6 bases; bases with no gene match: 17. This CDR3 contains 18 residues. Germline loops: CDR1 SGDLS, CDR2 YYNGEE. The CDR3, as DNA: TGTGCCAGCATCCCCGGGACTAGCGGCCCCAAATTCCACTACGAGCAGTACTTC. Its protein product is CASIPGTSGPKFHYEQYF.

The genes are TRBV2 and TRBJ2-6, with TRBD1 matching 7 bases. With 6 bases clipped from V and 2 bases from J, the junction kept 4 bases outside the gene matches. Germline V gene data show CDR1 as SNHLY and CDR2 as FYNNEI. CDR3 length: 15 residues. The CDR3 bases are TGTGCCAGCAGCACCGACAGGGCTGGGGCCAACGTCCTGACTTTC. Its translation is CASSTDRAGANVLTF.

The chain links TRBV29-1 to TRBJ1-2; D possibly corresponds to TRBD1 (5 bases). Germline V CDR1 and CDR2: SQVTM, ANQGSEA. CDR3 size: 19 residues. Trimming pared 2 bases from V and 2 bases from J, leaving 27 bases between. In DNA, the CDR3 is TGCAGCGTTGAAAAGGGGACGAGTGAAATCGCCACGGGGAACTATGGCTACACCTTC. Translated, it gives CSVEKGTSEIATGNYGYTF.

This chain links TRBV7-9 with TRBJ1-1, with TRBD1 matching 7 bases. Germline V gives CDR1 SEHNR, CDR2 FQNEAQ (reference sequence). The junction had 12 bases not matched to a gene; V was cut back by 5 bases and J by 6 bases. CDR3 size: 15 residues. CDR3 sequence: CASSLRGAADPEAFF. The CDR3, as DNA: TGTGCCAGCAGCCTCAGGGGGGCAGCCGACCCTGAAGCTTTCTTT.

V is TRBV19 and J is TRBJ1-5, with 9 nucleotides matching TRBD1. Germline lookup yields CDR1 LNHDA and CDR2 SQIVND (reference sequence). The ends lost 2 bases at V and 4 bases at J; junction bases unmatched: 6. The CDR3 spans 16 residues. The CDR3 loop reads CASSIPGQGVNQPQHF. The CDR3 DNA reads as TGTGCCAGTAGTATACCGGGACAGGGCGTTAATCAGCCCCAGCATTTT.

The chain couples TRBV9 to TRBJ1-1; the D is unclear. From germline, CDR1 is SGDLS and CDR2 YYNGEE. This CDR3 contains 15 residues. The V gene lost 4 bases and the J gene lost 1 base, with 14 bases spanning the gap. CDR3 residues: CASSPSSQTNTEAFF. As DNA, the CDR3 is TGTGCCAGCAGCCCCTCCTCCCAGACGAACACTGAAGCTTTCTTT.

V is TRBV28 and J is TRBJ1-6; D remains ambiguous. The CDR3 sequence is 14 residues long. CDR1 MDHEN and CDR2 SYDVKM come from the germline V gene. Deletions cut 5 bases from V and 7 bases from J, with 12 bases between. For the CDR3, the DNA is TGTGCCAGCAGTCCCCCGGACGTGAATTCACCCCTCCACTTT. Its translation is CASSPPDVNSPLHF.

This clone occurred a few times. The CDR3 DNA sequence: TGTGCCAGCAGCTTAAAGAGGGACAATGAGCAGTTCTTC. Protein product: CASSLKRDNEQFF. This sequence joins TRBV11-3 and TRBJ2-1; weak D call: TRBD2 (5 bases). V was pared by 2 bases and J by 5 bases, with 7 bases between. The CDR3 covers 13 residues. Looked up from germline, CDR1 is SGHNT and CDR2 is YENEEA.

The chain uses TRBV20-1 and TRBJ1-1; a possible D gene is TRBD1 (6 bases). The CDR3 has 11 residues. In germline, CDR1 is DFQATT, CDR2 SNEGSKA (reference sequence). Trimming left V 5 bases short and J 5 bases short, with 9 bases between. CDR3 sequence (DNA): TGCAGTGCTCCCGACAGGACTGAAGCTTTCTTT. Translating gives CSAPDRTEAFF.

CDR3: CASSGTTGGETQYF. The CDR3 DNA follows: TGTGCCAGCAGCGGTACGACAGGGGGAGAGACCCAGTACTTC. V gene TRBV11-1 combines with J gene TRBJ2-5; 9 bases map to TRBD1. This CDR3 contains 14 residues. Germline assignment: CDR1 SGHAT and CDR2 FQDESV (reference sequence). Losses at the gene ends were 5 bases for V and 4 bases for J; bases not matched to a gene: 5. The entire variable domain, with the rest obtained from reference TRBV11-1 and TRBJ2-5, is as follows: EAEVAQSPRYKITEKSQAVAFWCDPISGHATLYWYRQILGQGPELLVQFQDESVVDDSQLPKDRFSAERLKGVDSTLKIQPAELGDSAMYLCASSGTTGGETQYFGPGTRLLVL.